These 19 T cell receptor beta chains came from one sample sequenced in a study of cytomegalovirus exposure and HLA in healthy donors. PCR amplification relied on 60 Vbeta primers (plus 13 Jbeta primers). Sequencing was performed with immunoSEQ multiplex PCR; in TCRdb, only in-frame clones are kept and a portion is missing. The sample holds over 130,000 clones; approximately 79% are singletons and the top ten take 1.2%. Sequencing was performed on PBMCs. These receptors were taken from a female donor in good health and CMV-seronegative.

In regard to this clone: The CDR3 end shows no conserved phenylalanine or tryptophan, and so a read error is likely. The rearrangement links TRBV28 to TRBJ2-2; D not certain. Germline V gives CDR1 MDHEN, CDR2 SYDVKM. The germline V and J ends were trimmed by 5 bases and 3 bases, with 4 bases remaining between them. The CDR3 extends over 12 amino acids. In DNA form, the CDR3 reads TGTGCCAGCAGTCCCTACACCGGGGAGCTGTTTGTT. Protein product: CASSPYTGELFV.

In DNA form, the CDR3 reads TGTGCCAGCAGCCCACAGGGATTTAGCACAGATACGCAGTATTTT. This translates into CASSPQGFSTDTQYF. This sequence joins TRBV7-9 and TRBJ2-3; maybe TRBD1 (6 bases). The CDR3 covers 15 residues. From germline, CDR1 is SEHNR and CDR2 FQNEAQ (reference sequence). Trimming cost V 5 bases and J 0 bases, with 12 bases left between them.

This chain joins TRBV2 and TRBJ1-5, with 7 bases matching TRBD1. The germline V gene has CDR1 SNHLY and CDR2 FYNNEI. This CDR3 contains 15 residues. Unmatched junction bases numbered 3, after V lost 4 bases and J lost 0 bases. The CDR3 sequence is CASSGTGYSNQPQHF. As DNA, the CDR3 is TGTGCCAGCAGTGGGACAGGATATAGCAATCAGCCCCAGCATTTT.

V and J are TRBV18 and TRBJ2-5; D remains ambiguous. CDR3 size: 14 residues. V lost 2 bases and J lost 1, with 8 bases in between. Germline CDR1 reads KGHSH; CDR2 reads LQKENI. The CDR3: CASSPIQVQETQYF. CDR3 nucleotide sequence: TGTGCCAGCTCACCAATTCAGGTCCAAGAGACCCAGTACTTC. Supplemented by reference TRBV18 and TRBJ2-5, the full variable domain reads NAGVMQNPRHLVRRRGQEARLRCSPMKGHSHVYWYRQLPEEGLKFMVYLQKENIIDESGMPKERFSAEFPKEGPSILRIQQVVRGDSAAYFCASSPIQVQETQYFGPGTRLLVL.

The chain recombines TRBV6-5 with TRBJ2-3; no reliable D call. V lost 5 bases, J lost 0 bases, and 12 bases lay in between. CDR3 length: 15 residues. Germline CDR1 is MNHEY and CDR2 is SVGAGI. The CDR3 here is CASSPRYQSTDTQYF. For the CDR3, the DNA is TGTGCCAGCAGTCCACGCTACCAAAGCACAGATACGCAGTATTTT.

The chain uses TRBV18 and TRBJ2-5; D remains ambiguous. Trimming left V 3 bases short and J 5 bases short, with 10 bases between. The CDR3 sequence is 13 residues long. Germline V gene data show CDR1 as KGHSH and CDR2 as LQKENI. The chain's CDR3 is CASSPLGVETQYF. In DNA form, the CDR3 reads TGTGCCAGCTCACCTTTGGGCGTTGAGACCCAGTACTTC.

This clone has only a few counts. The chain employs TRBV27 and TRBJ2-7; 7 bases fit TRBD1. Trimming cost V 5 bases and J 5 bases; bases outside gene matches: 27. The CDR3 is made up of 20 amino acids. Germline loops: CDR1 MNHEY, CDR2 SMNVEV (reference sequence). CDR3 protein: CASSPRLDRATSLTTNEQYF. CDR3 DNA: TGTGCCAGCAGTCCCCGTCTCGACAGGGCAACCTCCCTTACCACCAACGAGCAGTACTTC.

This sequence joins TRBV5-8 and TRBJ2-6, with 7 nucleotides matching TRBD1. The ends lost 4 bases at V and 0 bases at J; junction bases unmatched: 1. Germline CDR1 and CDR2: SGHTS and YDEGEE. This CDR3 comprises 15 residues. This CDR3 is CASSGDSSGANVLTF. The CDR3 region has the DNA TGTGCCAGCAGCGGGGACAGCTCTGGGGCCAACGTCCTGACTTTC. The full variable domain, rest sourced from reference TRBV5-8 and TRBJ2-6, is EAGVTQSPTHLIKTRGQQATLRCSPISGHTSVYWYQQALGLGLQFLLWYDEGEERNRGNFPPRFSGRQFPNYSSELNVNALELEDSALYLCASSGDSSGANVLTFGAGSRLTVL.

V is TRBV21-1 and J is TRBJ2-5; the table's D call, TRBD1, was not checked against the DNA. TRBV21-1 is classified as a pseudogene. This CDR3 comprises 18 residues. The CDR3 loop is CASSKAKQGSKCQETQYF. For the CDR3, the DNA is TGTGCCAGCAGCAAAGCAAAACAGGGGTCCAAATGCCAAGAGACCCAGTACTTC.

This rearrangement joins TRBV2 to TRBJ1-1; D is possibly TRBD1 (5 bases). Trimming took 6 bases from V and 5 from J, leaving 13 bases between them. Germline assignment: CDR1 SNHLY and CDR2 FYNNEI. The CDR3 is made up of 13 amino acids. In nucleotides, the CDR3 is TGTGCCAGCAGGCCCGGGACTTATACTGAAGCTTTCTTT. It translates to CASRPGTYTEAFF.

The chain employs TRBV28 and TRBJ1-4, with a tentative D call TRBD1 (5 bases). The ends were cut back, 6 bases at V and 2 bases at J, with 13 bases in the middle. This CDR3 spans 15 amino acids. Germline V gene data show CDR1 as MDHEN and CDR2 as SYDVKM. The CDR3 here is CASSSPGITNEKLFF. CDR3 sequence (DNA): TGTGCCAGCAGCTCGCCAGGGATTACTAATGAAAAACTGTTTTTT.

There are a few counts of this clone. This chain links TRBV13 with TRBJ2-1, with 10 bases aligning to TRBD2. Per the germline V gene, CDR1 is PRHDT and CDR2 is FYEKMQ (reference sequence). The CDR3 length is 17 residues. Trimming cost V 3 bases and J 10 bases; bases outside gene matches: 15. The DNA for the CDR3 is TGTGCCAGCAGCTTGCCCCTGGGAGCGGGAGGGCCCCAAGAGCAGTTCTTC. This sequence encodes CASSLPLGAGGPQEQFF.

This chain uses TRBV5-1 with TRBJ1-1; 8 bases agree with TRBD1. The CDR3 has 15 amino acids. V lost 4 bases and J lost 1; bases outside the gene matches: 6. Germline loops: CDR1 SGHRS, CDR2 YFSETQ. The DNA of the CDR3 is TGCGCCAGCAGCCCTCGGACAGGGCCGAACACTGAAGCTTTCTTT. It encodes CASSPRTGPNTEAFF.

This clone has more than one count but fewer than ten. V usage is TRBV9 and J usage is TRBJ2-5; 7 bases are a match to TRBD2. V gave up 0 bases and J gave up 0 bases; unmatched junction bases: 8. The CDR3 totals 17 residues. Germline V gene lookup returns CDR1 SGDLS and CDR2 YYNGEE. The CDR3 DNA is TGTGCCAGCAGCGTAGCGTCGGCGGGAGTAAACCAAGAGACCCAGTACTTC. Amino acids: CASSVASAGVNQETQYF.

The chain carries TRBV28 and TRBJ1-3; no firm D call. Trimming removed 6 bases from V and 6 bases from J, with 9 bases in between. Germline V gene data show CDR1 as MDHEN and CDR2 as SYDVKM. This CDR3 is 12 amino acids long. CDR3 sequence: CASSPQLNTIYF. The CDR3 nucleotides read TGTGCCAGCAGCCCTCAGTTAAACACCATATATTTT.

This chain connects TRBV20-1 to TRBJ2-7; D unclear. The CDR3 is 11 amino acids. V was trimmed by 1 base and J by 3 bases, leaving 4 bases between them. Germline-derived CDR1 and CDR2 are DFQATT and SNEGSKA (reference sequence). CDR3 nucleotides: TGCAGTGCTAGAGGAGGCTACGAGCAGTACTTC. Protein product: CSARGGYEQYF.

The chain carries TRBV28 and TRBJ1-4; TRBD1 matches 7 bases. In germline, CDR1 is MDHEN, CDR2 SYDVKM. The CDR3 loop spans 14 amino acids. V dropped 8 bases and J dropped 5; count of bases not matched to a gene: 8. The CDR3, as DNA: TGTGCCAGCGGGACGACAGGGAGGAATGAAAAACTGTTTTTT. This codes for CASGTTGRNEKLFF.

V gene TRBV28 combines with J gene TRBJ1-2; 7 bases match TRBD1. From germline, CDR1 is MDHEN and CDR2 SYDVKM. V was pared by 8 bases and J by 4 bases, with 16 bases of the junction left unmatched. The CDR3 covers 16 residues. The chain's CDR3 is CASGAPGQPPGYGYTF. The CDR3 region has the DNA TGTGCCAGCGGAGCTCCGGGACAGCCTCCTGGCTATGGCTACACCTTC.

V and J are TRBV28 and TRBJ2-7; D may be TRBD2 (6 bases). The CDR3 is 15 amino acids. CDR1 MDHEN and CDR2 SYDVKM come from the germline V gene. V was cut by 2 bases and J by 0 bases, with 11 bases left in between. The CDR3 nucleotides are TGTGCCAGCAGTTTAGGAATAGCGGCCTCCTACGAGCAGTACTTC. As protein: CASSLGIAASYEQYF.